The 23 T cell receptor beta chains reported below all come from one sample, sequenced in a study of CD8 T cells in ankylosing spondylitis. TCRdb recomputed calls from the 5' RACE reads with MiXCR, one row per CDR3 protein. The sample includes under 400,000 distinct CDR3 sequences, around a tenth of them seen just once. The source material was blood, either unsorted or a sorted T cell fraction (not recorded which). The receptors here all came from a female donor with ankylosing spondylitis or in good health (not recorded which).

A few counts support this clonotype. V usage is TRBV5-6 and J usage is TRBJ2-7; D unclear. Germline CDR1 SGHDT, CDR2 YYEEEE. Trimming left V 4 bases short and J 2 bases short, with 13 bases between. The CDR3 length is 14 residues. The CDR3 spells CASSIRTETYEQYF. The CDR3 DNA reads TGTGCCAGCAGCATACGGACGGAGACCTACGAGCAGTACTTC.

This clonotype has at least ten counts. The chain recombines TRBV5-1 with TRBJ1-1, with D unresolved. From germline, CDR1 is SGHRS and CDR2 YFSETQ. Trimming removed 7 bases from V and 0 bases from J, with 13 bases in between. The length of the CDR3 is 14 residues. The CDR3 region is CASRARPLNTEAFF. CDR3 bases: TGCGCCAGCCGGGCCAGACCGTTGAACACTGAAGCTTTCTTT.

The chain combines TRBV21-1 with TRBJ2-1; the DNA was not used to check the table's D call, TRBD2. TRBV21-1 is flagged as a pseudogene. The CDR3 has 15 amino acids. The CDR3, as DNA: TGTGCCAGCAGCACTTGGGACTACTCCTACAATGAGCAGTTCTTC. It yields the protein CASSTWDYSYNEQFF.

This clonotype was observed a few times. This chain links TRBV6-2 or TRBV6-3 with TRBJ2-7; 7 bases align to TRBD2. V lost 6 bases to trimming and J lost 2 bases; unmatched junction nucleotides: 10. This CDR3 region has 15 residues. Germline V gene lookup returns CDR1 MNHEY and CDR2 SVGEGT. The CDR3 region is CASRDAREWAYEQYF. CDR3 nucleotides: TGTGCCAGCAGAGACGCGCGGGAGTGGGCCTACGAGCAGTACTTC.

This clonotype was observed many times. This rearrangement joins TRBV6-5 to TRBJ2-1; D remains ambiguous. This CDR3 has 14 residues. Germline CDR1 and CDR2: MNHEY and SVGAGI. Trimming took off 2 bases at V and 8 bases at J, with 13 bases between the two ends. The CDR3, as DNA: TGTGCCAGCAGTTACAGTCGGCTAGTCGATGAGCAGTTCTTC. Translation gives CASSYSRLVDEQFF.

This clonotype has ten or more counts. The J gene is TRBJ1-2, the V gene TRBV7-9, with D possibly matching TRBD1 (6 bases). Germline CDR1 and CDR2: SEHNR and FQNEAQ (reference sequence). Trimming stripped 3 bases from V and 6 bases from J, with 8 bases between. The CDR3 contains 12 residues. The CDR3, as DNA: TGTGCCAGCAGCTTCAACAGGGATGGCTACACCTTC. Amino acid sequence: CASSFNRDGYTF.

This clonotype showed up many times. The chain uses TRBV5-1 and TRBJ2-2, with unresolved D. Deletions cut 0 bases from V and 0 bases from J, with 6 bases between. The length of the CDR3 is 15 residues. Germline V gene sequence: CDR1 SGHRS, CDR2 YFSETQ. CDR3 protein: CASSLGQTNTGELFF. CDR3 nucleotide sequence: TGCGCCAGCAGCTTGGGGCAGACGAACACCGGGGAGCTGTTTTTT.

This clonotype was seen repeatedly, ten times or more. The chain employs TRBV6-1 and TRBJ1-5; D remains unclear. Trimming took off 7 bases at V and 0 bases at J, with 10 bases between the two ends. Germline-derived CDR1 and CDR2 are MNHNS and SASEGT. The CDR3 covers 14 residues. The CDR3 loop reads CASKREHSNQPQHF. CDR3 nucleotides: TGTGCCAGCAAGAGAGAGCATAGCAATCAGCCCCAGCATTTT.

This clonotype has ten or more counts. Here the CDR3 reads CASSQDPRSSGNTIYF. The CDR3 DNA is TGTGCCAGCAGCCAAGATCCCCGGAGCTCTGGAAACACCATATATTTT. V and J are TRBV4-2 and TRBJ1-3, with unresolved D. The ends were cut back, 0 bases at V and 0 bases at J, with 9 bases in the middle. Germline CDR1 reads LGHNA; CDR2 reads YNFKEQ. The CDR3 extends over 16 amino acids.

This clonotype turned up a few times. This chain links TRBV29-1 with TRBJ2-5; no firm D call. The length of the CDR3 is 10 residues. The V end was cut by 2 bases, the J end by 5 bases, with 3 bases between. CDR1 and CDR2 from the germline V gene are SQVTM and ANQGSEA. The CDR3 DNA reads TGCAGCGTTGAATGGGAGACCCAGTACTTC. Translation gives CSVEWETQYF.

This clonotype was seen many times. The chain employs TRBV7-2 and TRBJ1-2; 10 positions match TRBD1. This CDR3 is 17 amino acids long. Germline loops: CDR1 SGHTA, CDR2 FQGNSA. With V trimmed by 5 bases and J by 2 bases, 11 bases remained unmatched. The CDR3 nucleotides are TGTGCCAGCAGCCTTCGACAGGGGGCGAGAGGGAACTATGGCTACACCTTC. Amino acid sequence: CASSLRQGARGNYGYTF.

This clonotype was seen ten or more times. The chain is built from TRBV10-3 and TRBJ2-3, with D perhaps matching TRBD2 (5 bases). V gave up 3 bases and J gave up 5 bases, with 9 bases separating them. Germline-derived CDR1 and CDR2 are ENHRY and SYGVKD. This CDR3 has 13 residues. CDR3 DNA: TGTGCCATCAGTGACACGGGAATAGATACGCAGTATTTT. Protein product: CAISDTGIDTQYF.

This clonotype was observed at least ten times. This chain links TRBV5-1 with TRBJ1-2; D gene uncertain. Between the trimmed V and J ends, which lost 0 bases and 4 bases, there was a span of 10 bases. Germline CDR1 SGHRS, CDR2 YFSETQ. There are 14 residues in the CDR3. CDR3 bases: TGCGCCAGCAGCTTGGGTGAGACTGCCTATGGCTACACCTTC. Its translation: CASSLGETAYGYTF.

This clonotype was recorded at least ten times. The gene calls are TRBV3-1 and TRBJ2-1; a weak D match, TRBD2 (6 bases). Trimming stripped 5 bases from V and 6 bases from J, with 11 bases between. CDR1 and CDR2 from the germline V gene are LGHDT and YNNKEL (reference sequence). The CDR3 totals 13 residues. The CDR3 bases are TGTGCCAGCAGCGTACGACTAGGCAATGAGCAGTTCTTC. It is translated as CASSVRLGNEQFF.

This clonotype was counted at least ten times. The V gene is TRBV28, the J gene TRBJ2-5; TRBD2 agrees at 8 bases. The V and J ends lost 8 bases and 5 bases, in that order; junction bases with no gene match: 4. The CDR3 totals 12 residues. Per germline, CDR1 MDHEN and CDR2 SYDVKM. The CDR3 is CASGTSGETQYF. In DNA form, the CDR3 reads TGTGCCAGCGGGACTAGTGGCGAGACCCAGTACTTC. Full variable domain (rest looked up from reference TRBV28 and TRBJ2-5): DVKVTQSSRYLVKRTGEKVFLECVQDMDHENMFWYRQDPGLGLRLIYFSYDVKMKEKGDIPEGYSVSREKKERFSLILESASTNQTSMYLCASGTSGETQYFGPGTRLLVL.

This clonotype was observed a handful of times. This chain uses TRBV3-1 with TRBJ2-1, with 10 nucleotides matching TRBD1. V gave up 5 bases and J gave up 1 base; unmatched junction bases: 11. This CDR3 region has 18 residues. CDR1 LGHDT and CDR2 YNNKEL come from the germline V gene (reference sequence). CDR3 DNA: TGTGCCAGCAGCTTCGCCGTCCGGGACAGGGGATCCTACAATGAGCAGTTCTTC. Its translation: CASSFAVRDRGSYNEQFF.

This sequence joins TRBV12-3 or TRBV12-4 and TRBJ1-1; 8 bases are a match to TRBD1. The CDR3 loop spans 15 amino acids. J gave up 4 bases and V 6 bases, and 10 bases lay outside the gene matches. CDR3 in amino acids: CASRSFLDRVTEAFF. The CDR3 nucleotides read TGTGCCAGCAGGTCCTTTCTGGACAGGGTCACTGAAGCTTTCTTT.

This clonotype was seen repeatedly, ten times or more. The chain is built from TRBV10-3 and TRBJ2-2; D is uncertain. CDR1 is ENHRY and CDR2 is SYGVKD in the germline V gene. The CDR3 spans 14 residues. Trimming cost V 8 bases and J 9 bases, with 19 bases left between them. The CDR3 reads CAIGLLNFSRELFF. CDR3 coding DNA: TGTGCCATCGGCCTTTTGAACTTCAGCCGGGAGCTGTTTTTT.

V gene TRBV28 combines with J gene TRBJ2-1; 7 bases are shared with TRBD1. The CDR3 extends over 15 amino acids. CDR1 and CDR2 from the germline V gene are MDHEN and SYDVKM. V lost 10 bases and J lost 7; bases outside the gene matches: 16. The CDR3 loop is CAIKSSGGLWNEQFF. The DNA for the CDR3 is TGTGCCATAAAGTCGTCAGGGGGTTTGTGGAATGAGCAGTTCTTC.

The V and J genes are TRBV12-3 or TRBV12-4 and TRBJ2-3; D remains unclear. CDR3 length: 15 residues. Trimming left V 3 bases short and J 2 bases short, with 12 bases between. The DNA for the CDR3 is TGTGCCAGCAGTTTGAGTGATAGGCCCACAGATACGCAGTATTTT. It is translated as CASSLSDRPTDTQYF.

This clonotype was found many times. The chain is built from TRBV20-1 and TRBJ2-1; TRBD2 matches at 11 bases. In germline, CDR1 is DFQATT, CDR2 SNEGSKA (reference sequence). CDR3 size: 15 residues. V trimming: 1 base; J trimming: 3 bases; junction bases outside the gene matches: 2. This CDR3 reads CSARGGTSGYNEQFF. The CDR3 bases are TGCAGTGCTAGAGGCGGGACTAGCGGCTACAATGAGCAGTTCTTC.

This clonotype was seen ten or more times. V and J are TRBV7-8 and TRBJ1-2; D perhaps matches TRBD1 (6 bases). Trimming pared 0 bases from V and 2 bases from J, leaving 13 bases between. The CDR3 extends over 16 amino acids. From germline, CDR1 is SGHVS and CDR2 FQNEAQ. The CDR3, as DNA: TGTGCCAGCAGCTTAGCTTCAGGGGCAGTCAACTATGGCTACACCTTC. This encodes CASSLASGAVNYGYTF.

The rearrangement links TRBV7-9 to TRBJ2-7, with TRBD1 matching 10 bases. The germline gives CDR1 SEHNR, CDR2 FQNEAQ (reference sequence). J was trimmed by 0 bases and V by 7 bases; bases with no gene match: 12. The CDR3 has 17 amino acids. The CDR3 protein is CASMGQGTNSPSYEQYF. Here the CDR3 DNA reads TGTGCCAGCATGGGACAGGGGACCAATTCCCCCTCCTACGAGCAGTACTTC.